This T cell receptor (beta chain) appears in the sequencing data of a study of immune heterogeneity within non-small cell lung tumors. Study conclusions and caveats: Alongside site-unique high-frequency clones, identical dominant CDR3 beta clonotypes recurred across tumor sites within a patient. Different patients shared few of their high-frequency T-cell receptor beta clonotypes. T-cell clonality in a given local region correlated moderately yet significantly with the local tumor mutational burden (R about 0.35).

Genomic DNA extracted from bulk tumor tissue served as template. A total of about 550 ng was used per sample. While surgery was under way, several biopsies spaced far apart were taken per primary tumor. Before undergoing curative surgery, patients had newly diagnosed non-small cell lung cancer that was untreated. Donor patients had newly diagnosed non-small cell lung cancer and were having surgery with curative intent. Multiplex PCR (32 V and 13 J primers) was used to amplify the TCR beta CDR3. From the multiplex PCR reads, TCRdb called clonotypes with MiXCR, one entry per CDR3 protein. The data hold roughly 5,400 distinct CDR3 sequences, with 22% observed a single time. By sample fraction, this clonotype is medium-sized. Antigen unknown. Germline loops: CDR1 LNHNV, CDR2 YYDKDF (reference sequence). Deletions cut 9 bases from V and 0 bases from J, with 9 bases between. This CDR3 comprises 12 residues.

This TCR derives from a man aged 55 to 70 with non-small cell lung cancer. Input material: lung tumor tissue. V gene TRBV15 combines with J gene TRBJ2-7, with unresolved D. CDR3 region: CATGRSSYEQYF. The CDR3 coding sequence is TGTGCCACGGGCAGGTCCTCCTACGAGCAGTACTTC.